This TCR beta chain was recorded in a study of T cells in Graves' hyperthyroidism and ophthalmopathy. Study at large: Upon initial diagnosis and before any treatment, peripheral blood was collected.

V shed 0 bases, J shed 3 bases, and the junction held 5 bases outside the gene matches. The CDR3 spans 15 residues. Germline values: CDR1 DFQATT, CDR2 SNEGSKA (reference sequence). This clonotype was observed at least ten times. Its target is unknown. Regarding the study as a whole: Researchers found most expanded thyroid clonotypes above 0.001 in blood as well. Model output signaled ophthalmopathy a median 6.5 months ahead of onset.

Amplified TCR beta CDR3 regions came from RNA transcripts. The TCR CDR3 first-round RT-PCR relied on the HTBI primer set. TCRdb reanalysed the multiplex PCR reads using MiXCR and keeps one entry per CDR3 protein. The table lists some 370,000 distinct CDR3 sequences, approximately 18% of them singletons. The patients, who ranged from 18 to 65 in age, presented with newly diagnosed hyperthyroidism lasting under 2 months. The sample consisted of blood. This sequence was found in a woman younger than 45 with Graves' hyperthyroidism that later progressed to Graves' ophthalmopathy. The chain couples TRBV20-1 to TRBJ1-2; 9 nucleotides align to TRBD1. This chain's CDR3 is CSARDRGTGHYGYTF. The CDR3 coding sequence is TGCAGTGCTAGAGACCGCGGGACAGGGCACTATGGCTACACCTTC.